The 12 T cell receptor beta chains below all came from one sample that was sequenced in a study of metastatic and nonmetastatic thyroid tumors (dated by TCRdb to 2020 to 2021). Preparation of the library involved PCR. The listed sequencing device is Illumina HiSeq 4000. Through fastp at Q25 and MiXCR, TCRdb rebuilt clones from the public reads, retaining in-frame beta chains. Within this sample are approximately 8,000 clones, with 25% to 30% of them counted one time only. Roughly 20% of the sample is held by the ten biggest clonotypes. No patient had received any treatment before thyroid surgery. The sample consisted of adjacent normal tissue. Receptor source: a female donor with papillary thyroid cancer or a benign thyroid nodule (not recorded which). Some clones in this sample may be carry-over from other donors' samples.

This clone showed up just a few times. The rearrangement links TRBV12-3 or TRBV12-4 to TRBJ1-1; no firm D call. The V and J ends lost 4 bases and 3 bases respectively, with 6 bases between them. There are 12 residues in the CDR3. This CDR3 reads CASSCRDTEAFF. The CDR3 nucleotides read TGTGCCAGCAGTTGCCGGGACACTGAAGCTTTCTTT.

This clone showed up just a few times. Germline is not matched at one junction end, which may reflect a read error. The chain has TRBV6-1 and TRBJ1-5; D not certain. This CDR3 is built from 14 residues. Per the germline V gene, CDR1 is MNHNS and CDR2 is SASEGT. DNA for the CDR3: TGTGCAAGCAGTACTATCGGACGGCCGCAGCCGCAGCATTTT. Its protein is CASSTIGRPQPQHF.

This clone is judged medium-sized. The chain employs TRBV12-5 and TRBJ2-5; the D call may be TRBD1 or TRBD2 (5 bases each). V was clipped by 6 bases and J by 9 bases, with 11 bases between them. Germline-derived CDR1 and CDR2 are LGHNT and FRNRAP. The CDR3 has 11 amino acids. The DNA of the CDR3 is TGTGCTAGTGGCCCCCGGGGCCCCCAGTACTTC. It encodes CASGPRGPQYF.

This clone came up many times. The chain has TRBV4-2 and TRBJ2-1; 10 bases match TRBD2. V trimming: 4 bases; J trimming: 5 bases; junction bases outside the gene matches: 29. CDR1 LGHNA and CDR2 YNFKEQ come from the germline V gene. The CDR3 covers 23 residues. The CDR3 DNA sequence: TGTGCCAGCAGCCCAGGACCGGGAGAAAAGGCTAGCGGGAGTAGTCTTTTCGACAATGAGCAGTTCTTC. Translation: CASSPGPGEKASGSSLFDNEQFF.

Comment on this clone: The junction differs from germline at one of its ends, possibly a read error. The chain uses TRBV12-3 or TRBV12-4 and TRBJ1-1; D is possibly TRBD1 (5 bases). This CDR3 is built from 12 residues. The CDR3 nucleotides read TGTGCCATCAGTAGCCGGGGCACTAAATCTTTCTTT. The encoded protein is CAISSRGTKSFF.

Within the sample, this clone is medium-sized (0.01 to 0.1%). The chain couples TRBV12-3 or TRBV12-4 to TRBJ2-2; TRBD2 matches 8 bases. This CDR3 is 17 amino acids long. V lost 6 bases to trimming and J lost 4 bases; unmatched junction nucleotides: 13. The CDR3 sequence: CASRNHPGLEITGELFF. The CDR3 nucleotides are TGTGCCAGCAGAAATCATCCGGGACTAGAGATCACCGGGGAGCTGTTTTTT.

In its sample, this clone ranks as medium-sized. For the CDR3, the DNA is TGCAGTGCTCAGTTGTGGGGGAACTCCTACGAGCAGTACTTC. It codes for CSAQLWGNSYEQYF. V and J are TRBV20-1 and TRBJ2-7; D may match TRBD1 or TRBD2 (5 bases each). Trimming took 5 bases from V and 0 from J, leaving 14 bases between them. The germline CDR1 and CDR2 sequences are DFQATT and SNEGSKA (reference sequence). CDR3 size: 14 residues.

Many counts were recorded for this clone. The genes are TRBV5-1 and TRBJ2-7; D may be TRBD1 (6 bases). There are 14 residues in the CDR3. Germline CDR1 reads SGHRS; CDR2 reads YFSETQ. The V and J ends lost 4 bases and 2 bases respectively, with 13 bases between them. Written as DNA, the CDR3 is TGCGCCAGCAGCCCTATTGACAGGCCCTACGAGCAGTACTTC. Its protein product is CASSPIDRPYEQYF.

This clone was detected ten times or more. The chain uses TRBV30 and TRBJ1-3; a possible D gene is TRBD1 (6 bases). Looked up from germline, CDR1 is GTSNPN and CDR2 is SVGIG (reference sequence). The CDR3 runs 15 residues. The V end lost 4 bases, the J end lost 0 bases, and 13 bases lay between the germline ends. CDR3 DNA: TGTGCCTGGACCCCGAACAGGGTCTCTGGAAACACCATATATTTT. It is translated as CAWTPNRVSGNTIYF.

In this sample, this clone turned up many times. CDR3 coding DNA: TGCAGTGCTAGTGGGACTAGCGGGAGAGGGGAGTTCTTC. Residues: CSASGTSGRGEFF. The chain couples TRBV20-1 to TRBJ2-1; 14 bases align to TRBD2. Losses at the gene ends were 3 bases for V and 14 bases for J; bases not matched to a gene: 6. Germline CDR1 DFQATT, CDR2 SNEGSKA (reference sequence). CDR3 length: 13 amino acids.

In its sample, this clone ranks as medium-sized. The chain links TRBV12-3 or TRBV12-4 to TRBJ2-1; D uncertain. V dropped 5 bases and J dropped 5 bases, with 7 bases sitting between them. The CDR3 sequence is 12 residues long. The DNA for the CDR3 is TGTGCCAGCAGTCGGGTTCACAATGAGCAGTTCTTC. Its translation: CASSRVHNEQFF.

This chain joins TRBV20-1 and TRBJ1-1, with a weak D call TRBD1 (6 bases). Germline values: CDR1 DFQATT, CDR2 SNEGSKA (reference sequence). There are 13 residues in the CDR3. As DNA, the CDR3 is TGCAGCCCCCAGGGGCGGATGAACACTGAAGCTTTCTTT. It yields the protein CSPQGRMNTEAFF.